The 25 T cell receptor beta chains below were found in one sample sequenced in a study of OX40 agonist ivuxolimab in advanced cancers. TCRdb's table, derived via immunoSEQ multiplex PCR, lists solely in-frame clones and lacks some. In the table there are tens of thousands of clones, roughly 90% of which are singletons. The source was CD4+ or CD8+ T cells sorted from blood, collected in a trial of the OX40 agonist ivuxolimab. These receptors all stem from an adult with an advanced solid tumor such as melanoma, head and neck, liver or kidney cancer.

The chain has TRBV5-1 and TRBJ2-3; 13 bases fit TRBD2. CDR3 length: 16 residues. V lost 4 bases to trimming and J lost 5 bases; unmatched junction nucleotides: 7. Germline values: CDR1 SGHRS, CDR2 YFSETQ. The CDR3 reads CASSVRTSGSEDTQYF. CDR3 coding DNA: TGCGCCAGCAGCGTTCGGACTAGCGGGAGTGAAGATACGCAGTATTTT.

This sequence joins TRBV29-1 and TRBJ2-7, with 7 bases that match TRBD1. This CDR3 region has 12 residues. V trimming: 6 bases; J trimming: 3 bases; junction bases outside the gene matches: 5. CDR1 and CDR2 (germline): SQVTM, ANQGSEA. The CDR3 sequence: CSVQTGSYEQYF. The CDR3 bases are TGCAGCGTCCAGACAGGGAGCTACGAGCAGTACTTC.

In DNA form, the CDR3 reads TGCGCCAGCAGCCTGGAAACAGGAAACACCATATATTTT. Translation gives CASSLETGNTIYF. The gene calls are TRBV5-1 and TRBJ1-3; D gene ambiguous. Germline CDR1 is SGHRS and CDR2 is YFSETQ. The CDR3 spans 13 residues. Trimming pared 4 bases from V and 4 bases from J, leaving 9 bases between.

The chain is built from TRBV2 and TRBJ1-6; D not certain. Trimming left V 3 bases short and J 9 bases short, with 18 bases between. Germline-derived CDR1 and CDR2 are SNHLY and FYNNEI. The CDR3 has 16 amino acids. CDR3: CASSETAWGEGSPLHF. The CDR3 bases are TGTGCCAGCAGTGAGACCGCTTGGGGTGAGGGTTCACCCCTCCACTTT. Based on the CDR3 plus reference TRBV2 and TRBJ1-6, the full variable domain is EPEVTQTPSHQVTQMGQEVILRCVPISNHLYFYWYRQILGQKVEFLVSFYNNEISEKSEIFDDQFSVERPDGSNFTLKIRSTKLEDSAMYFCASSETAWGEGSPLHFGNGTRLTVT.

The genes are TRBV5-1 and TRBJ2-1; 9 bases fit TRBD1. This CDR3 contains 15 residues. With 3 bases clipped from V and 3 bases from J, the junction kept 4 bases outside the gene matches. CDR1 is SGHRS, CDR2 YFSETQ, per germline. The CDR3 loop reads CASSWGDRVYNEQFF. The CDR3 DNA is TGCGCCAGCAGCTGGGGGGACAGGGTCTACAATGAGCAGTTCTTC.

This chain connects TRBV7-7 to TRBJ2-5, with D possibly TRBD1 on 5 matching bases. Germline V gene sequence: CDR1 SSHAT, CDR2 FNYEAQ (reference sequence). V shed 0 bases and J shed 4 bases, with 12 bases lying between them. The CDR3 is 15 amino acids. The CDR3 here is CASSLAFQGAETQYF. CDR3 nucleotide sequence: TGTGCCAGCAGCTTAGCGTTTCAGGGTGCAGAGACCCAGTACTTC.

This clone has only one observation. This same CDR3 is encoded by further DNA sequences in the sample. For the CDR3, the DNA is TGTGCCAGCTCACCACGCGACACCGGGGAGCTGTTTTTT. This translates into CASSPRDTGELFF. This chain links TRBV18 with TRBJ2-2; D not resolved. The CDR3 contains 13 residues. V lost 1 base and J 3 bases, leaving 3 bases between the germline ends. The germline gives CDR1 KGHSH, CDR2 LQKENI.

The genes are TRBV19 and TRBJ2-7; D may be TRBD1 or TRBD2 (5 bases each). This CDR3 is built from 14 residues. The germline V gene encodes CDR1 LNHDA and CDR2 SQIVND (reference sequence). V was clipped by 3 bases and J by 3 bases, with 12 bases between them. The chain's CDR3 is CASSILQGDYEQYF. CDR3 nucleotide sequence: TGTGCCAGTAGTATTCTCCAGGGAGACTACGAGCAGTACTTC. Full variable domain (rest looked up from reference TRBV19 and TRBJ2-7): DGGITQSPKYLFRKEGQNVTLSCEQNLNHDAMYWYRQDPGQGLRLIYYSQIVNDFQKGDIAEGYSVSREKKESFPLTVTSAQKNPTAFYLCASSILQGDYEQYFGPGTRLTVT.

J is TRBJ2-7 and V is TRBV7-2; TRBD1 matches at 10 bases. The length of the CDR3 is 14 residues. Germline V lookup: CDR1 SGHTA, CDR2 FQGNSA. The ends lost 2 bases at V and 5 bases at J; junction bases unmatched: 3. In DNA, the CDR3 is TGTGCCAGCAGCTTAACGGGACAGGGGCACGAGCAGTACTTC. Translated: CASSLTGQGHEQYF. The full variable domain, with the rest looked up from reference TRBV7-2 and TRBJ2-7, is GAGVSQSPSNKVTEKGKDVELRCDPISGHTALYWYRQSLGQGLEFLIYFQGNSAPDKSGLPSDRFSAERTGGSVSTLTIQRTQQEDSAVYLCASSLTGQGHEQYFGPGTRLTVT.

This clone was observed once. This chain connects TRBV6-5 to TRBJ2-7; D possibly corresponds to TRBD1 (6 bases). CDR1 and CDR2 (germline): MNHEY, SVGAGI. The CDR3 length is 15 residues. Trimming cost V 2 bases and J 1 base, with 12 bases left between them. CDR3 DNA sequence: TGTGCCAGCAGTTACCGGCCAGGGGCATCCTACGAGCAGTACTTC. This translates into CASSYRPGASYEQYF.

CDR3 in amino acids: CATYSGMNTEAFF. DNA for the CDR3: TGTGCCACCTACTCAGGGATGAACACTGAAGCTTTCTTT. The chain uses TRBV28 and TRBJ1-1, with a tentative D call TRBD1 (5 bases). Between the trimmed V and J ends, which lost 10 bases and 0 bases, there was a span of 12 bases. The V gene's germline CDR1 is MDHEN and CDR2 SYDVKM. The CDR3 is 13 residues long.

J is TRBJ1-1 and V is TRBV6-5; possibly TRBD1 for D (5 bases). The V end was cut by 9 bases, the J end by 0 bases, with 11 bases between. CDR3 size: 13 residues. Per the germline V gene, CDR1 is MNHEY and CDR2 is SVGAGI. In nucleotides, the CDR3 is TGTGCCAGTCGGGGACGGATGAACACTGAAGCTTTCTTT. Its translation: CASRGRMNTEAFF.

The chain carries TRBV9 and TRBJ1-6; 8 bases are shared with TRBD1. The CDR3 spans 15 residues. V lost 3 bases to trimming and J lost 9 bases; unmatched junction nucleotides: 8. CDR1 and CDR2 from the germline V gene are SGDLS and YYNGEE. The CDR3: CASSAQGAGGSPLHF. The CDR3 coding sequence is TGTGCCAGCAGCGCGCAGGGGGCGGGTGGTTCACCCCTCCACTTT.

The gene calls are TRBV7-2 and TRBJ2-7, with 8 bases matching TRBD2. The J segment lost 4 bases and the V segment lost 5 bases, leaving 10 bases of the junction unmatched. The CDR3 is 15 residues long. The germline V gene encodes CDR1 SGHTA and CDR2 FQGNSA. As DNA, the CDR3 is TGTGCCAGCAGCCCCGTAGCGGGAACGGGGTACGAGCAGTACTTC. Its translation: CASSPVAGTGYEQYF.

J is TRBJ2-1 and V is TRBV7-6; D not resolved. The germline V gene has CDR1 SGHVS and CDR2 FNYEAQ. Deletions cut 5 bases from V and 0 bases from J, with 14 bases between. This CDR3 contains 16 residues. The CDR3 here is CASSKMGGSSYNEQFF. CDR3 DNA: TGTGCCAGCAGCAAAATGGGCGGAAGCTCCTACAATGAGCAGTTCTTC.

The J gene is TRBJ1-2, the V gene TRBV4-1; perhaps TRBD1 as D (5 bases). Germline V gives CDR1 MGHRA, CDR2 YSYEKL. This CDR3 region has 15 residues. The V end lost 2 bases, the J end lost 2 bases, and 12 bases lay between the germline ends. This CDR3 is CASSQIVTENYGYTF. The CDR3 nucleotides are TGCGCCAGCAGCCAAATCGTGACAGAAAACTATGGCTACACCTTC.

V gene TRBV7-9 combines with J gene TRBJ2-4; TRBD2 aligns across 7 bases. The ends lost 1 base at V and 7 bases at J; junction bases unmatched: 10. Looked up from germline, CDR1 is SEHNR and CDR2 is FQNEAQ (reference sequence). The length of the CDR3 is 16 residues. DNA of the CDR3: TGTGCCAGCAGCTTAGGTAGAACCCCCGGGGGGAACATTCAGTACTTC. It is translated as CASSLGRTPGGNIQYF.

The J gene is TRBJ2-7, the V gene TRBV19; TRBD2 matches 13 bases. V trimming: 1 base; J trimming: 5 bases; junction bases outside the gene matches: 8. Germline CDR1 is LNHDA and CDR2 is SQIVND (reference sequence). The CDR3 is made up of 17 amino acids. The DNA for the CDR3 is TGTGCCAGTAGTATAGGAAGGACTAGCGGGAGTCTGAACGAGCAGTACTTC. Translating gives CASSIGRTSGSLNEQYF.

This chain uses TRBV19 with TRBJ1-2, with a possible D match to TRBD1 (6 bases). The CDR3 is 13 amino acids. The germline V gene has CDR1 LNHDA and CDR2 SQIVND (reference sequence). Trimming left V 6 bases short and J 5 bases short, with 13 bases between. The CDR3 bases are TGTGCCAGTAGACCTGGACAGTCATATGGCTACACCTTC. It codes for CASRPGQSYGYTF.

This chain joins TRBV30 and TRBJ2-5; 7 bases align to TRBD2. CDR1 GTSNPN and CDR2 SVGIG come from the germline V gene (reference sequence). The CDR3 is 11 amino acids. With V trimmed by 7 bases and J by 4 bases, 3 bases remained unmatched. The CDR3 protein is CALGGGETQYF. CDR3 in DNA: TGTGCCTTGGGGGGGGGAGAGACCCAGTACTTC.

The gene calls are TRBV19 and TRBJ1-5; 7 bases are shared with TRBD1. The V and J ends lost 3 bases and 2 bases, in that order; junction bases with no gene match: 4. This CDR3 has 15 amino acids. Looked up from germline, CDR1 is LNHDA and CDR2 is SQIVND (reference sequence). In nucleotides, the CDR3 is TGTGCCAGTAGTATCCGAGGACAGGGCAATCAGCCCCAGCATTTT. It specifies CASSIRGQGNQPQHF. Based on the CDR3 plus reference TRBV19 and TRBJ1-5, the full variable domain is DGGITQSPKYLFRKEGQNVTLSCEQNLNHDAMYWYRQDPGQGLRLIYYSQIVNDFQKGDIAEGYSVSREKKESFPLTVTSAQKNPTAFYLCASSIRGQGNQPQHFGDGTRLSIL.

As for this clone: Other DNA sequences from this sample encode an identical CDR3 as well. The chain employs TRBV9 and TRBJ2-5, with 7 bases identical to TRBD2. The V gene end was trimmed by 2 bases and the J gene end by 2 bases; junction bases not matched to a gene: 3. The CDR3 is 14 residues long. Germline lookup yields CDR1 SGDLS and CDR2 YYNGEE. As DNA, the CDR3 is TGTGCCAGCAGCGTGGGGGGGGTTCAAGAGACCCAGTACTTC. Translated, it gives CASSVGGVQETQYF.

This chain uses TRBV5-1 with TRBJ1-4; D unresolved. V lost 4 bases and J lost 4, with 17 bases in between. Looked up from germline, CDR1 is SGHRS and CDR2 is YFSETQ. The CDR3 spans 16 residues. CDR3 protein: CASSLNLGIFNEKLFF. As DNA, the CDR3 is TGCGCCAGCAGCCTGAATTTGGGGATCTTTAATGAAAAACTGTTTTTT. Drawing the rest from reference TRBV5-1 and TRBJ1-4, the complete variable domain is KAGVTQTPRYLIKTRGQQVTLSCSPISGHRSVSWYQQTPGQGLQFLFEYFSETQRNKGNFPGRFSGRQFSNSRSEMNVSTLELGDSALYLCASSLNLGIFNEKLFFGSGTQLSVL.

The gene calls are TRBV21-1 and TRBJ1-2; no check of the table's D call, TRBD1, against the DNA was made. TRBV21-1 is a pseudogene locus. This CDR3 has 16 residues. The CDR3 loop is CASSKSSWQGTYGYTF. The CDR3 bases are TGTGCCAGCAGCAAGAGCTCATGGCAGGGGACCTATGGCTACACCTTC.

CDR3 in amino acids: CASSLSFRHPNSPLHF. The CDR3 nucleotides read TGTGCCAGCAGTTTATCGTTTCGACACCCGAATTCACCCCTCCACTTT. The rearrangement uses TRBV27 and TRBJ1-6; D not certain. V was pared by 0 bases and J by 7 bases, with 13 bases between. Germline V CDR1 and CDR2: MNHEY, SMNVEV (reference sequence). The CDR3 totals 16 residues.